Below, 25 T cell receptor beta chains from the same sample are listed, as sequenced in a study of sequential checkpoint blockade in melanoma. Described treatment: randomized to nivolumab then ipilimumab (arm A) or the reverse (arm B). The protocol was immunoSEQ multiplex PCR, while the TCRdb copy is restricted to in-frame clones and leaves out a portion. Among about 28,000 clones listed, approximately 91% were seen once. Sample: CD8+ T cells sorted from blood (inferred from file names), taken from a patient given nivolumab and ipilimumab in sequence. Receptors originate from a human donor with melanoma.

The chain couples TRBV29-1 to TRBJ2-7; 11 positions agree with TRBD1. V was clipped by 1 base and J by 2 bases; unmatched bases: 1. The CDR3 spans 14 residues. The V gene's germline CDR1 is SQVTM and CDR2 ANQGSEA. This CDR3 is CSVEGTGGTYEQYF. CDR3 nucleotides: TGCAGCGTTGAAGGGACAGGGGGCACCTACGAGCAGTACTTC.

This chain uses TRBV30 with TRBJ1-2, with D perhaps TRBD1 (5 bases). V dropped 8 bases and J dropped 0 bases, with 22 bases sitting between them. The CDR3 runs to 16 residues. CDR1 and CDR2 (germline): GTSNPN, SVGIG (reference sequence). The CDR3 nucleotides are TGTGCCCTAGTCGGACACCCGCCAGCTTCTAACTATGGCTACACCTTC. Translated: CALVGHPPASNYGYTF.

The gene calls are TRBV18 and TRBJ2-7; TRBD1 is a possible D gene (6 bases). CDR3 size: 14 residues. Germline CDR1 is KGHSH and CDR2 is LQKENI. V was shortened by 3 bases and J by 6 bases, with 15 bases between the two germline ends. The CDR3: CASSPNTGFGEQYV. The CDR3 DNA reads as TGTGCCAGCTCACCGAACACAGGGTTCGGCGAGCAGTACGTC.

The chain joins TRBV4-1 to TRBJ1-1, with D tentatively TRBD1 (5 bases). CDR1 is MGHRA and CDR2 is YSYEKL in the germline V gene. This CDR3 contains 16 residues. V shed 4 bases and J shed 5 bases, with 20 bases lying between them. The CDR3 sequence: CASSPRTLGGGTEAFF. The CDR3 DNA is TGCGCCAGCAGCCCTCGGACCTTAGGTGGGGGGACTGAAGCTTTCTTT.

The chain links TRBV30 to TRBJ2-3; 7 nucleotides agree with TRBD2. CDR1 is GTSNPN, CDR2 SVGIG, per germline (reference sequence). CDR3 size: 15 residues. Trimming removed 0 bases from V and 0 bases from J; junction bases left unmatched: 3. This CDR3 reads CAWSVAGTSTDTQYF. The CDR3 region has the DNA TGTGCCTGGAGTGTAGCGGGGACTAGCACAGATACGCAGTATTTT.

V and J are TRBV4-2 and TRBJ1-5; 12 positions match TRBD1. Germline loops: CDR1 LGHNA, CDR2 YNFKEQ. The CDR3 is 16 residues long. The V segment lost 4 bases and the J segment 6 bases; nucleotides outside the gene matches: 7. CDR3 protein: CASSPSGTGGLQPQHF. The CDR3 nucleotides read TGTGCCAGCAGCCCCTCCGGGACAGGGGGCCTTCAGCCCCAGCATTTT.

The rearrangement uses TRBV6-5 and TRBJ1-2; a weak D match, TRBD1 (6 bases). CDR3 length equals 14 residues. In germline, CDR1 is MNHEY, CDR2 SVGAGI. Trimming left V 2 bases short and J 5 bases short, with 12 bases between. CDR3 in amino acids: CASSYGGEGYGYTF. CDR3 in DNA: TGTGCCAGCAGTTACGGGGGCGAAGGATATGGCTACACCTTC.

The chain combines TRBV6-5 with TRBJ2-7; 7 bases align to TRBD1. V trimming: 2 bases; J trimming: 2 bases; junction bases outside the gene matches: 0. The length of the CDR3 is 13 residues. The germline gives CDR1 MNHEY, CDR2 SVGAGI. DNA for the CDR3: TGTGCCAGCAGTTACGACAGGGCCTACGAGCAGTACTTC. Translating it yields CASSYDRAYEQYF.

The gene calls are TRBV4-1 and TRBJ2-7; possibly TRBD1 for D (5 bases). Germline CDR1 is MGHRA and CDR2 is YSYEKL. V lost 3 bases and J 3 bases, leaving 9 bases between the germline ends. This CDR3 comprises 13 residues. The CDR3: CASSHRQGYEQYF. The CDR3 region has the DNA TGCGCCAGCAGCCACCGCCAGGGCTACGAGCAGTACTTC.

The V gene is TRBV18, the J gene TRBJ2-1; 7 bases are a match to TRBD1. Germline CDR1 KGHSH, CDR2 LQKENI. The CDR3 totals 14 residues. Losses at the gene ends were 3 bases for V and 6 bases for J; bases not matched to a gene: 5. In DNA form, the CDR3 reads TGTGCCAGCTCACCGCCCGGACAGGTCAATGAGCAGTTCTTC. Its protein is CASSPPGQVNEQFF.

V is TRBV11-1 and J is TRBJ2-2, with a possible D match to TRBD2 (6 bases). Germline loops: CDR1 SGHAT, CDR2 FQDESV (reference sequence). The V end was cut by 5 bases, the J end by 2 bases, with 12 bases between. CDR3 length: 15 residues. The CDR3 loop reads CASSDPGLNTGELFF. CDR3 DNA: TGTGCCAGCAGCGATCCGGGACTTAACACCGGGGAGCTGTTTTTT.

The chain couples TRBV19 to TRBJ2-1, with 7 bases aligning to TRBD2. CDR1 and CDR2 from the germline V gene are LNHDA and SQIVND (reference sequence). CDR3 size: 16 residues. Losses at the gene ends were 4 bases for V and 6 bases for J; bases not matched to a gene: 12. The CDR3 loop is CASSTPSGPLGNEQFF. The CDR3 bases are TGTGCCAGTAGTACGCCTAGCGGCCCCTTAGGCAATGAGCAGTTCTTC. The variable domain in full, with the rest retrieved from reference TRBV19 and TRBJ2-1, is DGGITQSPKYLFRKEGQNVTLSCEQNLNHDAMYWYRQDPGQGLRLIYYSQIVNDFQKGDIAEGYSVSREKKESFPLTVTSAQKNPTAFYLCASSTPSGPLGNEQFFGPGTRLTVL.

This chain uses TRBV5-1 with TRBJ1-6, with D uncertain. Germline V lookup: CDR1 SGHRS, CDR2 YFSETQ. Trimming pared 0 bases from V and 7 bases from J, leaving 11 bases between. The CDR3 has 15 residues. The CDR3 spells CASSLGPGPNSPLHF. As DNA, the CDR3 is TGCGCCAGCAGCTTGGGTCCAGGTCCGAATTCACCCCTCCACTTT.

This chain joins TRBV7-9 and TRBJ2-7; 8 positions agree with TRBD2. J gave up 6 bases and V 5 bases, and 12 bases lay outside the gene matches. CDR1 and CDR2 from the germline V gene are SEHNR and FQNEAQ (reference sequence). The CDR3 runs 15 residues. For the CDR3, the DNA is TGTGCCAGCAGCGCGAGCTTCGGGACTAGAGCCGAGCAGTACTTC. Translation gives CASSASFGTRAEQYF.

V gene TRBV5-5 combines with J gene TRBJ1-1; 7 bases line up with TRBD1. Germline CDR1 and CDR2: SGHKS and YYEKEE (reference sequence). V shed 5 bases, J shed 0 bases, and the junction held 1 base outside the gene matches. The CDR3 consists of 13 residues. For the CDR3, the DNA is TGTGCCAGCAGGGGACAGATGAACACTGAAGCTTTCTTT. Translated: CASRGQMNTEAFF.

The chain joins TRBV4-1 to TRBJ2-1, with TRBD2 identical over 7 bases. The trim removed 1 base at V and 8 bases at J, leaving 14 bases unmatched. Germline V gene data show CDR1 as MGHRA and CDR2 as YSYEKL. CDR3 size: 17 residues. The CDR3 is CASSQGFPQEGGDEQFF. In DNA, the CDR3 is TGCGCCAGCAGCCAAGGGTTTCCCCAAGAGGGAGGGGATGAGCAGTTCTTC.

The chain carries TRBV27 and TRBJ1-5; D perhaps matches TRBD1 (5 bases). The CDR3 has 14 residues. Trimming took 3 bases from V and 4 from J, leaving 10 bases between them. Germline V gene lookup returns CDR1 MNHEY and CDR2 SMNVEV (reference sequence). The CDR3 DNA reads as TGTGCCAGCAGTTTTGTGGGGGGGAATCAGCCCCAGCATTTT. Protein sequence: CASSFVGGNQPQHF.

The chain uses TRBV9 and TRBJ1-2, with 10 bases lining up with TRBD1. The CDR3 spans 15 residues. Trimming at V came to 2 bases and at J to 6 bases, leaving 7 bases not matched to a gene. CDR1 is SGDLS and CDR2 is YYNGEE in the germline V gene. In DNA, the CDR3 is TGTGCCAGCAGCGTGGGGGGACAGGGGCCCCATGGCTACACCTTC. It encodes CASSVGGQGPHGYTF.

Note on this clone: The junction departs from germline at one end; a sequencing error may be responsible. CDR3 region: CASSLDRGPSMNTEAFF. CDR3 nucleotide sequence: TGTGCTAGCAGCTTGGACAGGGGGCCAAGTATGAACACTGAAGCTTTCTTT. The chain employs TRBV7-7 and TRBJ1-1, with 11 bases fitting TRBD1. In germline, CDR1 is SSHAT, CDR2 FNYEAQ (reference sequence). The CDR3 covers 17 residues.

This clone showed up just a few times. This chain links TRBV6-4 with TRBJ1-6, with D possibly TRBD1 on 6 matching bases. V was cut by 7 bases and J by 5 bases, with 9 bases left in between. The CDR3 sequence is 13 residues long. Per the germline V gene, CDR1 is MRHNA and CDR2 is SNTAGT. The CDR3 bases are TGTGCCAGCAACCCAGGGGATAATTCACCCCTCCACTTT. Translation gives CASNPGDNSPLHF.

The chain is built from TRBV5-8 and TRBJ1-4; 8 nucleotides line up with TRBD1. The germline V gene has CDR1 SGHTS and CDR2 YDEGEE. J gave up 5 bases and V 0 bases, and 3 bases lay outside the gene matches. The CDR3 extends over 15 amino acids. CDR3 residues: CASSLGTGNNEKLFF. The CDR3 bases are TGTGCCAGCAGCTTGGGGACAGGGAACAATGAAAAACTGTTTTTT.

This rearrangement joins TRBV7-2 to TRBJ2-3; 7 nucleotides align to TRBD2. V shed 1 base, J shed 3 bases, and the junction held 4 bases outside the gene matches. The length of the CDR3 is 15 residues. CDR1 SGHTA and CDR2 FQGNSA come from the germline V gene. The CDR3 nucleotides read TGTGCCAGCAGCTTAGGGGGCGGGGGTACAGATACGCAGTATTTT. This gives the protein CASSLGGGGTDTQYF. The full variable domain, rest sourced from reference TRBV7-2 and TRBJ2-3, is GAGVSQSPSNKVTEKGKDVELRCDPISGHTALYWYRQSLGQGLEFLIYFQGNSAPDKSGLPSDRFSAERTGGSVSTLTIQRTQQEDSAVYLCASSLGGGGTDTQYFGPGTRLTVL.

On this clone: The same CDR3 arises from other DNA sequences in this sample as well. The chain has TRBV5-6 and TRBJ2-7, with a possible D match to TRBD2 (6 bases). Between the trimmed V and J ends, which lost 0 bases and 7 bases, there was a span of 14 bases. The germline CDR1 and CDR2 sequences are SGHDT and YYEEEE. The CDR3 sequence is 14 residues long. CDR3 sequence reads: CASSLGLLAGEQYF. The CDR3 DNA follows: TGTGCCAGCAGCTTGGGGTTACTAGCAGGGGAGCAGTACTTC.

The chain is built from TRBV21-1 and TRBJ2-5; whether TRBD2, the table's D call, matches the DNA was not checked. TRBV21-1 is annotated as a pseudogene. The CDR3 covers 12 residues. CDR3 loop: CASCGGDETQYF. The CDR3 DNA reads TGTGCCAGCTGTGGAGGGGATGAGACCCAGTACTTC.

The chain uses TRBV28 and TRBJ2-1; D unclear. Trimming removed 6 bases at V and 7 bases at J, with 4 bases between. The CDR3 has 10 residues. CDR1 is MDHEN and CDR2 is SYDVKM in the germline V gene. In DNA form, the CDR3 reads TGTGCCAGCAGCAATAATGAGCAGTTCTTC. It translates to CASSNNEQFF.